The table lists the clone carrying this T cell receptor (beta chain) with a count of one. Antigen unknown. Each CDR3 protein is one row after TCRdb ran MiXCR on the reads. Of under 850,000 distinct CDR3 sequences detected, roughly a third appear once; the ten largest clones hold more than 2.5%. These data come from a study of T cell repertoires in cytomegalovirus infection. The wider study: Signatures in public TCR beta sequences pointed to both CMV infection and matching HLA type. Study-wide points: Using cumulative public TCR beta family frequency, the authors identified those who carried CMV together with the relevant HLA. It was HLA-C-restricted CMV-specific TCR beta clonotypes that dominated the response ex vivo.

Germline V CDR1 and CDR2: MGHRA, YSYEKL. This CDR3 has 14 residues. Trimming cost V 0 bases and J 4 bases, with 7 bases left between them. This TCR came from a human donor in good health (CMV status not recorded). Some clones in this sample may be carry-over from other donors' samples. The chain uses TRBV4-1 and TRBJ2-1; TRBD1 is a possible D gene (5 bases). Sequencing was carried out using PBMCs. CDR3 DNA: TGCGCCAGCAGCCAAGAAGACAGTTACAATGAGCAGTTCTTC. As protein: CASSQEDSYNEQFF.